What follows are 18 T cell receptor beta chains derived from one specimen sequenced in a study of blood T cell repertoires in COVID-19. Produced via immunoSEQ multiplex PCR; TCRdb's table is partial and in-frame only. Of about 150,000 clones listed, roughly 80% are singletons. The material sequenced was peripheral blood. These receptor sequences come from a woman in her fifties or sixties with acute or convalescent COVID-19.

This chain joins TRBV10-3 and TRBJ1-2, with TRBD1 as a possible D gene (6 bases). The ends were cut back, 8 bases at V and 5 bases at J, with 24 bases in the middle. CDR3 size: 16 residues. Germline V gene data show CDR1 as ENHRY and CDR2 as SYGVKD. CDR3 loop: CAISDLTGSRNYGYTF. In nucleotides, the CDR3 is TGTGCCATCTCCGACCTAACAGGGAGCAGGAATTATGGCTACACCTTC.

The rearrangement uses TRBV3-1 (or the pseudogene TRBV3-2) and TRBJ1-1; 7 bases match TRBD1. The CDR3 runs 16 residues. The ends lost 4 bases at V and 2 bases at J; junction bases unmatched: 10. CDR1 and CDR2 (germline): LGHDT, YNNKEL (reference sequence). The CDR3 protein is CASSPLGGQLNTEAFF. In DNA, the CDR3 is TGTGCCAGCAGCCCGCTAGGGGGACAGTTAAACACTGAAGCTTTCTTT.

This chain links TRBV6-1 with TRBJ1-2; D is possibly TRBD1 (5 bases). V gave up 3 bases and J gave up 7 bases, with 12 bases separating them. This CDR3 spans 13 amino acids. Germline assignment: CDR1 MNHNS and CDR2 SASEGT. CDR3 in amino acids: CASSDWQGGGYTF. In DNA, the CDR3 is TGTGCCAGCAGTGATTGGCAGGGTGGTGGCTACACCTTC.

The chain carries TRBV5-6 and TRBJ1-4; 8 bases match TRBD1. The CDR3 has 16 residues. Unmatched junction bases numbered 8, after V lost 3 bases and J lost 4 bases. Germline V lookup: CDR1 SGHDT, CDR2 YYEEEE. The CDR3 region is CASSWSGQGDNEKLFF. CDR3 coding DNA: TGTGCCAGCAGCTGGAGCGGACAGGGCGATAATGAAAAACTGTTTTTT.

J is TRBJ2-7 and V is TRBV6-5; possibly TRBD1 for D (6 bases). Germline CDR1 MNHEY, CDR2 SVGAGI. This CDR3 comprises 12 residues. Trimming cost V 8 bases and J 4 bases, with 12 bases left between them. The CDR3 DNA sequence: TGTGCCAGCGTTGACAGGTGGTACGAGCAGTACTTC. Translated, it gives CASVDRWYEQYF.

The chain combines TRBV30 with TRBJ2-7, with 10 bases fitting TRBD1. Germline loops: CDR1 GTSNPN, CDR2 SVGIG (reference sequence). The CDR3 has 13 residues. The trim removed 6 bases at V and 4 bases at J, leaving 6 bases unmatched. CDR3 residues: CACLGTGAYEQYF. CDR3 DNA: TGTGCCTGCCTCGGGACAGGGGCGTACGAGCAGTACTTC.

This clone was seen only a few times. The J gene is TRBJ1-6, the V gene TRBV30, with a tentative D call TRBD1 (6 bases). This CDR3 region has 12 residues. The germline V gene encodes CDR1 GTSNPN and CDR2 SVGIG (reference sequence). Trimming stripped 3 bases from V and 7 bases from J, with 7 bases between. The CDR3 DNA sequence: TGTGCCTGGAGCGGACAGAATTCACCCCTCCACTTT. This codes for CAWSGQNSPLHF.

The genes are TRBV10-3 and TRBJ1-1; D gene ambiguous. The V end was cut by 0 bases, the J end by 5 bases, with 10 bases between. In germline, CDR1 is ENHRY, CDR2 SYGVKD. The CDR3 has 14 amino acids. The CDR3 here is CAISESGPGTEAFF. The CDR3 nucleotides read TGTGCCATCAGTGAGTCGGGTCCGGGGACTGAAGCTTTCTTT.

V usage is TRBV9 and J usage is TRBJ1-3; D is unclear. CDR1 SGDLS and CDR2 YYNGEE come from the germline V gene. V gave up 2 bases and J gave up 0 bases, with 9 bases separating them. The CDR3 runs to 15 residues. DNA for the CDR3: TGTGCCAGCAGCGTTAGCGGACTCTCTGGAAACACCATATATTTT. It encodes CASSVSGLSGNTIYF.

This chain uses TRBV3-1 (or the pseudogene TRBV3-2) with TRBJ1-2; no clear D gene. Trimming removed 1 base from V and 4 bases from J, with 7 bases in between. This CDR3 comprises 13 residues. Per the germline V gene, CDR1 is LGHDT and CDR2 is YNNKEL (reference sequence). The CDR3 region has the DNA TGTGCCAGCAGCCAAGTCGGTTCCTATGGCTACACCTTC. The encoded protein is CASSQVGSYGYTF.

The rearrangement uses TRBV7-2 and TRBJ2-2, with D perhaps TRBD2 (7 bases). The V and J ends lost 3 bases and 5 bases respectively, with 13 bases between them. Germline-derived CDR1 and CDR2 are SGHTA and FQGNSA. The CDR3 covers 15 residues. DNA of the CDR3: TGTGCCAGCAGCTTCTACGGGGGGCCGACCGGGGAGCTGTTTTTT. Protein: CASSFYGGPTGELFF.

This rearrangement joins TRBV10-1 to TRBJ2-1; tentative D call: TRBD2 (5 bases). The V gene lost 0 bases and the J gene lost 7 bases, with 7 bases spanning the gap. The CDR3 extends over 13 amino acids. Germline V gives CDR1 WNHNN, CDR2 SYGVQD (reference sequence). In DNA form, the CDR3 reads TGCGCCAGCAGTGAGTCGAGGGTAAATGAGCAGTTCTTC. Protein: CASSESRVNEQFF.

V usage is TRBV23-1 and J usage is TRBJ1-1; D not resolved. TRBV23-1 is labeled an ORF, and its function is uncertain. With 4 bases removed from V and 1 base from J, the gap between germline ends came to 7 bases. The CDR3 contains 13 residues. CDR3 amino acids: CASSPTENTEAFF. The CDR3 DNA follows: TGCGCCAGCAGTCCTACAGAGAACACTGAAGCTTTCTTT.

This chain connects TRBV2 to TRBJ2-3; 12 nucleotides agree with TRBD2. The V and J ends lost 4 bases and 1 base, in that order; junction bases with no gene match: 0. The CDR3 totals 15 residues. CDR1 is SNHLY, CDR2 FYNNEI, per germline. The CDR3 bases are TGTGCCAGCAGTGGGACTAGCGGGGGCACAGATACGCAGTATTTT. This translates into CASSGTSGGTDTQYF.

The gene calls are TRBV4-1 and TRBJ2-2; D is unresolved. In germline, CDR1 is MGHRA, CDR2 YSYEKL. V was clipped by 0 bases and J by 3 bases, with 11 bases between them. The CDR3 loop spans 16 amino acids. The DNA of the CDR3 is TGCGCCAGCAGCCAAGATCGGAACAGCTACACCGGGGAGCTGTTTTTT. This gives the protein CASSQDRNSYTGELFF.

The chain links TRBV4-1 to TRBJ2-3; weak D call: TRBD2 (5 bases). The CDR3 runs to 15 residues. Germline V lookup: CDR1 MGHRA, CDR2 YSYEKL. V shed 6 bases and J shed 1 base, with 14 bases lying between them. The CDR3 DNA follows: TGCGCCAGCAGGGCCGCTGAGGGCCGCACAGATACGCAGTATTTT. As protein: CASRAAEGRTDTQYF.

This clone was detected only a few times. The V call is TRBV6-5, the J call TRBJ1-2; the D gene is possibly TRBD1 (5 bases). The germline CDR1 and CDR2 sequences are MNHEY and SVGAGI. V lost 4 bases, J lost 4 bases, and 7 bases lay in between. The CDR3 totals 12 residues. CDR3: CASSSGFYGYTF. DNA for the CDR3: TGTGCCAGCAGTTCAGGGTTCTATGGCTACACCTTC.

The gene calls are TRBV5-1 and TRBJ2-3, with TRBD2 matching over 9 bases. This CDR3 is 17 amino acids long. Germline CDR1 reads SGHRS; CDR2 reads YFSETQ. J gave up 4 bases and V 0 bases, and 9 bases lay outside the gene matches. CDR3 region: CASSLGLAGVSADTQYF. The CDR3, as DNA: TGCGCCAGCAGCTTGGGGTTAGCGGGGGTCAGTGCAGATACGCAGTATTTT.